This T cell receptor beta chain was sequenced for a study of T cells in Graves' hyperthyroidism and ophthalmopathy. Study summary: Peripheral blood was obtained at initial diagnosis, preceding any treatment.

Study results and limitations: The majority of expanded thyroid clonotypes above 0.001 also appeared in blood.

This clonotype was detected ten times or more. As yet, its antigen is unknown. Not enrolled were patients with uncontrolled infection, other autoimmune disease, pregnancy or lactation. Together with thyroid ultrasound, orbital computed tomography, serum thyroxine and TRAb, clinical symptoms were used for diagnoses. RNA transcripts served as the template for amplifying TCR beta CDR3 regions. Primed by the HTBI set, a first-round RT-PCR was run on the TCR CDR3. One entry per CDR3 protein results from TCRdb running MiXCR on the multiplex PCR reads. The sample yields about half a million distinct CDR3 sequences, roughly 22% seen once. Germline V CDR1 and CDR2: GTSNPN, SVGIG (reference sequence). V dropped 4 bases and J dropped 4; count of bases not matched to a gene: 9. This CDR3 is built from 14 residues.

The sequencing input was blood. J is TRBJ2-7 and V is TRBV30, with TRBD2 matching 8 bases. This receptor was obtained from a woman between 65 and 79 years old with Graves' ophthalmopathy. The CDR3 DNA is TGTGCCTGGAAGGAGCGGGAGTGGGGTTACGAGCAGTACTTC. The encoded protein is CAWKEREWGYEQYF.